This entry describes one T cell receptor (beta chain). Its antigen is unknown. A read error may explain this, as a much larger clone is one base away. TCR alpha and beta CDR3 regions were amplified from RNA using iRepertoire nested multiplex PCR. TCRdb redid the calling of the multiplex PCR reads with MiXCR, one entry per CDR3 protein. This sample yields 100,000 to 150,000 distinct CDR3 sequences, of which 20% to 25% are seen a single time; roughly 15% belongs to the top ten. This sample was included in a study of glioma-infiltrating T cells. Germline CDR1 reads SGDLS; CDR2 reads YYNGEE. The CDR3 runs to 16 residues. V lost 4 bases to trimming and J lost 5 bases, with 20 bases between them. The study, taken as a whole, reports: Tissue and blood shared very few CDR3 sequences.

This receptor was taken from a human donor with low-grade glioma or glioblastoma, undergoing nonglioma brain surgery, or in good health (not recorded which). The sample was glioma tissue, nonneoplastic brain tissue, or PBMCs (not recorded which). The chain combines TRBV9 with TRBJ2-3, with D perhaps assigned TRBD1 or TRBD2 (6 bases each). The CDR3 region has the DNA TGTGCCAGCAGCCCCCATTTAGAGGGGGGCAAAGATACGCAGTATTTT. Translation: CASSPHLEGGKDTQYF.